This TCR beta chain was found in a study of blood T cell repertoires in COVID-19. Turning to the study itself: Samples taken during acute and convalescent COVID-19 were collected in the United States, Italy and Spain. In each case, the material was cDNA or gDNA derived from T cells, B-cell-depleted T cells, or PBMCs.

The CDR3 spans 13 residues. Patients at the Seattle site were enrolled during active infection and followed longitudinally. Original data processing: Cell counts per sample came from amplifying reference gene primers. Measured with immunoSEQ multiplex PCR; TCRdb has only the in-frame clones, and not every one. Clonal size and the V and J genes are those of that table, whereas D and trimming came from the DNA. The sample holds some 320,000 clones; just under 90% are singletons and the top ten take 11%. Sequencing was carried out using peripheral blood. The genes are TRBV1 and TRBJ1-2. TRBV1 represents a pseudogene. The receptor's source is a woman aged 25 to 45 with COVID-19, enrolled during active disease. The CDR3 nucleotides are TGCACCAGCCTAACGACTGGAGGTCCTGGCTACACCTTC. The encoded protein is CTSLTTGGPGYTF.